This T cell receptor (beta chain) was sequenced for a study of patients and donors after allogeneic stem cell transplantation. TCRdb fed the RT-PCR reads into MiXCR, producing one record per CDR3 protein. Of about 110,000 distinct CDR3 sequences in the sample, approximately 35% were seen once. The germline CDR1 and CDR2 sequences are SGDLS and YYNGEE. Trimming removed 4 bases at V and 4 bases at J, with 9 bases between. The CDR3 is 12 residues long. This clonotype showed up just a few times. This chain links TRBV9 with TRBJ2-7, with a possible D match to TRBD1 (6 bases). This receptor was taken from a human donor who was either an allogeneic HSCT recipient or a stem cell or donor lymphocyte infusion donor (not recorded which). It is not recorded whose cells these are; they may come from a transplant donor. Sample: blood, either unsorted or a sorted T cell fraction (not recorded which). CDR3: CASSKDSYEQYF. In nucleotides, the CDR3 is TGTGCCAGCAGCAAGGACAGTTACGAGCAGTACTTC. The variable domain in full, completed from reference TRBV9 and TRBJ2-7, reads DSGVTQTPKHLITATGQRVTLRCSPRSGDLSVYWYQQSLDQGLQFLIQYYNGEERAKGNILERFSAQQFPDLHSELNLSSLELGDSALYFCASSKDSYEQYFGPGTRLTVT.